The clone carrying this T cell receptor (beta chain) appeared many times. Its antigen is not identified. Previously published methods and listed TCR primers were used for the bulk TCR libraries. TCRdb analysed the PCR reads with MiXCR anew, one entry per CDR3 protein. The sample includes 550,000 to 750,000 distinct CDR3 sequences, 15% to 20% seen only once; the top ten take roughly 0.83%. The CDR3 sequence is 13 residues long. Germline lookup yields CDR1 KGHDR and CDR2 SFDVKD. Trimming shortened V by 3 bases and J by 4 bases, and 6 bases separated the two germline ends. These data originate in a study of molecular identifiers for immune sequencing clone quantification. Overall study results and limits: Spiked Jurkat TCR RNA originating from one cell could reportedly be identified amid about a million naive cells. Over 99% of effector molecules, yet under 1% of naive-cell molecules, were held by clones above 20 RNA copies.

The TCR sequence derives from a human donor in good health. Some libraries in this study had Jurkat cell RNA spiked in. The chain uses TRBV24-1 and TRBJ1-5; no definite D call. The sample taken for sequencing was naive CD8+ T cells from blood, with Jurkat cell RNA spiked in. The subset denotes: FACS-sorted CD8+CD4-CCR7+CD45RA+ naive T cells. CDR3 DNA sequence: TGTGCCACCAGTGATGGCGCGAATCAGCCCCAGCATTTT. It encodes CATSDGANQPQHF.